The 18 T cell receptor beta chains presented below share a single source sample, sequenced in a study of identical twins. A single record per CDR3 protein comes from TCRdb applying MiXCR to the 5' RACE reads. The sample contains about 920,000 distinct CDR3 sequences, 9% to 15% of which appear only once. These data also featured in a second study, about yellow fever vaccine responses in identical twins.

Material: PBMCs. These receptor sequences come from a young woman in good health.

This clonotype was counted a few times. V gene TRBV11-2 combines with J gene TRBJ2-5; tentatively, D is TRBD1 (5 bases). There are 13 residues in the CDR3. Germline V CDR1 and CDR2: SGHAT, FQNNGV. V lost 5 bases, J lost 4 bases, and 11 bases lay in between. The CDR3 region is CASSRSQGETQYF. The CDR3 DNA reads as TGTGCCAGCAGCCGGTCCCAGGGAGAGACCCAGTACTTC.

The chain joins TRBV6-5 to TRBJ2-1; D call uncertain. The CDR3 totals 15 residues. CDR1 and CDR2 (germline): MNHEY, SVGAGI. Trimming took off 1 base at V and 4 bases at J, with 11 bases between the two ends. CDR3 protein: CASSYWKGQYNEQFF. The CDR3 DNA is TGTGCCAGCAGTTACTGGAAAGGGCAGTACAATGAGCAGTTCTTC.

This clonotype came up a few times. The chain uses TRBV7-3 and TRBJ2-1; D is unclear. CDR1 is SGHTA, CDR2 FQGTGA, per germline. The CDR3 extends over 13 amino acids. Trimming cost V 2 bases and J 7 bases, with 9 bases left between them. The CDR3 sequence is CASSLGAWNEQFF. The CDR3 DNA follows: TGTGCCAGCAGCTTAGGTGCCTGGAATGAGCAGTTCTTC.

This chain uses TRBV5-5 with TRBJ2-2; D is perhaps TRBD1 (6 bases). Germline-derived CDR1 and CDR2 are SGHKS and YYEKEE (reference sequence). The CDR3 has 17 amino acids. The germline V and J ends were trimmed by 4 bases and 1 base, with 17 bases remaining between them. Here the CDR3 reads CASSADLTGLNTGELFF. In nucleotides, the CDR3 is TGTGCCAGCAGCGCAGATCTGACAGGCCTGAACACCGGGGAGCTGTTTTTT.

This clonotype was counted a few times. The chain links TRBV18 to TRBJ1-1; D is unresolved. Trimming removed 1 base from V and 1 base from J, with 10 bases in between. The CDR3 contains 15 residues. Per germline, CDR1 KGHSH and CDR2 LQKENI. The CDR3 loop reads CASSPQVGQNTEAFF. The CDR3, as DNA: TGTGCCAGCTCACCACAGGTTGGCCAGAACACTGAAGCTTTCTTT.

This clonotype turned up a few times. This sequence joins TRBV5-5 and TRBJ2-7; 8 nucleotides agree with TRBD2. The CDR3 is 15 residues long. V gave up 2 bases and J gave up 4 bases; unmatched junction bases: 8. Germline V gene lookup returns CDR1 SGHKS and CDR2 YYEKEE (reference sequence). The CDR3 sequence is CASSLTGGAEYEQYV. CDR3 nucleotides: TGTGCCAGCAGCTTAACGGGGGGGGCGGAGTACGAGCAGTACGTC.

This clonotype has more than one count but fewer than ten. This chain joins TRBV19 and TRBJ1-6; D gene ambiguous. Trimming shortened V by 4 bases and J by 4 bases, and 8 bases separated the two germline ends. Germline CDR1 and CDR2: LNHDA and SQIVND (reference sequence). This CDR3 spans 14 amino acids. The CDR3 sequence is CASSNAEYNSPLHF. In DNA form, the CDR3 reads TGTGCCAGTAGTAACGCGGAATATAATTCACCCCTCCACTTT.

The chain joins TRBV11-2 to TRBJ2-3; 8 bases align to TRBD2. The CDR3 consists of 18 residues. V shed 0 bases and J 0 bases; nucleotides not matched to a gene: 8. Germline values: CDR1 SGHAT, CDR2 FQNNGV. In DNA form, the CDR3 reads TGTGCCAGCAGCTTAGATCTTACTAGCGGACCTAGCACAGATACGCAGTATTTT. As protein: CASSLDLTSGPSTDTQYF.

This clonotype was counted between two and nine times. This chain joins TRBV7-8 and TRBJ2-2, with unresolved D. Germline V gives CDR1 SGHVS, CDR2 FQNEAQ. The CDR3 runs to 11 residues. Trimming took 7 bases from V and 8 from J, leaving 8 bases between them. CDR3 bases: TGTGCCAGCACCTGGGTGGGGGAGCTGTTTTTT. It translates to CASTWVGELFF.

This clonotype was detected a few times. This chain links TRBV14 with TRBJ2-3, with D perhaps matching TRBD2 (6 bases). V dropped 6 bases and J dropped 2 bases, with 15 bases sitting between them. Germline CDR1 and CDR2: SGHDN and FVKESK. The CDR3 has 15 amino acids. DNA for the CDR3: TGTGCCAGCAGGCGGGGTAAAGGGAACACAGATACGCAGTATTTT. Translated, it gives CASRRGKGNTDTQYF.

This clonotype showed up many times. This rearrangement joins TRBV12-3 or TRBV12-4 to TRBJ1-6; unclear D gene. The CDR3 extends over 14 amino acids. Trimming left V 3 bases short and J 10 bases short, with 13 bases between. DNA of the CDR3: TGTGCCAGCAGTTTTGGTCGGAAAGAATCACCCCTCCACTTT. This sequence encodes CASSFGRKESPLHF.

This clonotype was counted only a few times. The rearrangement uses TRBV29-1 and TRBJ2-1; TRBD2 matches 8 bases. CDR1 is SQVTM, CDR2 ANQGSEA, per germline. This CDR3 contains 13 residues. With V trimmed by 3 bases and J by 4 bases, 2 bases remained unmatched. The CDR3 bases are TGCAGCGTTGACGGGGGGGAATACAATGAGCAGTTCTTC. It codes for CSVDGGEYNEQFF.

This clonotype was seen only a few times. The chain recombines TRBV5-1 with TRBJ2-5, with 9 positions matching TRBD2. This CDR3 is built from 15 residues. CDR1 SGHRS and CDR2 YFSETQ come from the germline V gene. CDR3 sequence reads: CASGRLAELQETQYF. DNA for the CDR3: TGCGCTAGTGGGCGACTAGCGGAGCTCCAAGAGACCCAGTACTTC.

This clonotype was counted a few times. The chain combines TRBV6-1 with TRBJ2-2; 7 bases match TRBD2. Germline V CDR1 and CDR2: MNHNS, SASEGT. V trimming: 5 bases; J trimming: 5 bases; junction bases outside the gene matches: 14. CDR3 length equals 17 residues. CDR3 in DNA: TGTGCCAGCAGTCCACCCGTCGGGGGAGGGAGGACCGGGGAGCTGTTTTTT. Amino acid sequence: CASSPPVGGGRTGELFF.

This clonotype occurred a few times. The chain has TRBV11-3 and TRBJ2-1; tentative D call: TRBD1 (5 bases). Deletions cut 5 bases from V and 5 bases from J, with 10 bases between. The CDR3 consists of 13 residues. Germline V CDR1 and CDR2: SGHNT, YENEEA. As DNA, the CDR3 is TGTGCCAGCAGCCTCCCAGGGCACAATGAGCAGTTCTTC. It yields the protein CASSLPGHNEQFF.

The sample holds many counts of this clonotype. V gene TRBV20-1 combines with J gene TRBJ1-6; D may be TRBD1 (5 bases). V lost 7 bases and J 5 bases, leaving 15 bases between the germline ends. CDR1 and CDR2 (germline): DFQATT, SNEGSKA (reference sequence). This CDR3 spans 14 amino acids. The chain's CDR3 is CSVGHTTDNSPLHF. The CDR3, as DNA: TGCAGTGTCGGACACACAACGGATAATTCACCCCTCCACTTT.

This clonotype was observed a few times. This likely comes from a read error, as the CDR3 has no conserved phenylalanine or tryptophan at its end. The rearrangement links TRBV6-2 or TRBV6-3 to TRBJ2-5; 8 bases fit TRBD2. The CDR3 sequence is 14 residues long. Germline lookup yields CDR1 MNHEY and CDR2 SVGEGT. After removal of 6 bases from V and 0 bases from J, the junction contained 3 bases not matched to a gene. The CDR3 DNA follows: TGTGCCAGCAGCAGGACTAGCAACCAAGAGACCCAGTACTCC. This translates into CASSRTSNQETQYS.

This clonotype was counted many times. J is TRBJ2-1 and V is TRBV4-1; 11 bases fit TRBD2. The CDR3 has 16 amino acids. Germline V gives CDR1 MGHRA, CDR2 YSYEKL. After removal of 3 bases from V and 4 bases from J, the junction contained 5 bases not matched to a gene. The CDR3 loop is CASSHSGTSGYNEQFF. In nucleotides, the CDR3 is TGCGCCAGCAGCCACTCCGGGACTAGCGGATACAATGAGCAGTTCTTC.